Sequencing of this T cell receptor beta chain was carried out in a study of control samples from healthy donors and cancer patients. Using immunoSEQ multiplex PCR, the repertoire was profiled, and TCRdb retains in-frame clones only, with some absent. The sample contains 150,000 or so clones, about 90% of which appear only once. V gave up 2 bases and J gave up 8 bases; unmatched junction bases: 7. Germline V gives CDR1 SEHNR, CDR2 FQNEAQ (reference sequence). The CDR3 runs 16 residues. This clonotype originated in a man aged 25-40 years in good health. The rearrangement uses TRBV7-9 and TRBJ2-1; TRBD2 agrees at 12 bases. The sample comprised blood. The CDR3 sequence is CASSLSLLAGGYEQFF. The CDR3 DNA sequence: TGTGCCAGCAGCTTATCTCTACTAGCGGGAGGTTATGAGCAGTTCTTC.